This T cell receptor beta chain was sequenced in a study of T cell responses to AZD1222 COVID-19 vaccine. About the research overall: It was second doses at about 4 or about 12 weeks that were pooled.

General study findings and limits: All repertoire sampling was performed exclusively after the peak T cell response. Just six AZD1222 recipients were seropositive at baseline.

Generated by immunoSEQ multiplex PCR, the TCRdb table keeps only in-frame clones and is missing some. The sample holds more than 85,000 clones, 91% seen once. On this clone: Its antigen is currently unknown.

This receptor was identified in an adult in good health. This material consisted of peripheral blood, taken on day 0 of AZD1222 vaccination.

CDR3 sequence (DNA): TGCAGTGCCCGACAGGGGAACGAGCAGTACTTC. Amino acid sequence: CSARQGNEQYF. The V gene is TRBV20-1, the J gene TRBJ2-7; TRBD1 matches at 8 bases. Per germline, CDR1 DFQATT and CDR2 SNEGSKA (reference sequence). This CDR3 spans 11 amino acids. Unmatched junction bases numbered 3, after V lost 6 bases and J lost 5 bases.